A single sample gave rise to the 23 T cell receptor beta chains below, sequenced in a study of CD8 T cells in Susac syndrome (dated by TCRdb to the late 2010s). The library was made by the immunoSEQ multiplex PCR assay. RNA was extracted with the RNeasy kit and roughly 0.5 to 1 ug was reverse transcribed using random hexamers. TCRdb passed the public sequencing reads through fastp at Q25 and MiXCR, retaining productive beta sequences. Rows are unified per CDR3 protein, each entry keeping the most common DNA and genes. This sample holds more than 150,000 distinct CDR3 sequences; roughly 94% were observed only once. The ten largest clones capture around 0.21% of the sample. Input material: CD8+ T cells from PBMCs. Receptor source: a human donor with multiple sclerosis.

The CDR3 is CATSGKTGDGYTF. The CDR3 DNA is TGTGCCACCAGTGGAAAGACAGGAGACGGCTACACCTTC. This rearrangement joins TRBV24-1 to TRBJ1-2, with D perhaps TRBD1 (6 bases). Looked up from germline, CDR1 is KGHDR and CDR2 is SFDVKD. The CDR3 is 13 amino acids. V lost 5 bases and J 8 bases, leaving 14 bases between the germline ends.

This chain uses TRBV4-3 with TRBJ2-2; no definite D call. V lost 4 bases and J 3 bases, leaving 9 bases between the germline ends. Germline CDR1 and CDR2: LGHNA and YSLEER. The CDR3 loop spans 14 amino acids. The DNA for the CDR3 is TGCGCCAGCAGCCCGGGCCAGTACACCGGGGAGCTGTTTTTT. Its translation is CASSPGQYTGELFF.

The CDR3 DNA follows: TGTGCCAGCAGGGGGAAGGTCGAGCAGTACTTC. Protein: CASRGKVEQYF. This chain joins TRBV25-1 and TRBJ2-7, with D unresolved. The CDR3 covers 11 residues. Trimming shortened V by 6 bases and J by 6 bases, and 9 bases separated the two germline ends. CDR1 is MGHDK and CDR2 is SYGVNS in the germline V gene.

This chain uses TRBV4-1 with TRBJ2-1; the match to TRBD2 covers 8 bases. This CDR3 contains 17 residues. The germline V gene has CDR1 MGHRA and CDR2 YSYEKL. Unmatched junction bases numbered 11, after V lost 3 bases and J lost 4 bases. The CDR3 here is CASSHPTGGADYNEQFF. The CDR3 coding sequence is TGCGCCAGCAGCCACCCAACCGGGGGGGCGGATTACAATGAGCAGTTCTTC.

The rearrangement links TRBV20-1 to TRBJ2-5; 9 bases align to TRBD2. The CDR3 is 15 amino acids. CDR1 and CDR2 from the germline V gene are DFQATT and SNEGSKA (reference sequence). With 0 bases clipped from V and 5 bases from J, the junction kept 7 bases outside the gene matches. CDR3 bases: TGCAGTGCTAGAGAGTATGGCGGGGGGGGTGAGACCCAGTACTTC. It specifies CSAREYGGGGETQYF.

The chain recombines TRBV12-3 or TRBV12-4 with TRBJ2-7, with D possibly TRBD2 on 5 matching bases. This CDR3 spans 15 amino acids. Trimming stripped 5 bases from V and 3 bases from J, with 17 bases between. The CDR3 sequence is CASSAPGRRFYEQYF. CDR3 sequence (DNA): TGTGCCAGCAGTGCCCCAGGACGGAGGTTCTACGAGCAGTACTTC.

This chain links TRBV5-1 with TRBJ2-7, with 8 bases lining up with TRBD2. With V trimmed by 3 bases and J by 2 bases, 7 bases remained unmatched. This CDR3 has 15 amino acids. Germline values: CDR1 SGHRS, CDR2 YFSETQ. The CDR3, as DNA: TGCGCCAGCAGCTCCGGGAGGGTGATACCCTACGAGCAGTACTTC. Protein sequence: CASSSGRVIPYEQYF.

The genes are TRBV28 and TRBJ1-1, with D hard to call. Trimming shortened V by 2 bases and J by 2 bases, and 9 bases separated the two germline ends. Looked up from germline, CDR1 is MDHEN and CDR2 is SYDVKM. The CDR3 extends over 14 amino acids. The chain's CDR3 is CASSLTRANTEAFF. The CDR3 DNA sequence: TGTGCCAGCAGTTTAACCCGGGCTAACACTGAAGCTTTCTTT.

CDR3 region: CASSLDRGLGYGYTF. CDR3 nucleotides: TGTGCCAGCAGTCTTGACAGGGGGCTCGGCTATGGCTACACCTTC. The J gene is TRBJ1-2, the V gene TRBV27; 10 bases align to TRBD1. There are 15 residues in the CDR3. CDR1 is MNHEY, CDR2 SMNVEV, per germline (reference sequence). Germline trimming cut 5 bases from V and 4 bases from J; bases unmatched to any gene: 7.

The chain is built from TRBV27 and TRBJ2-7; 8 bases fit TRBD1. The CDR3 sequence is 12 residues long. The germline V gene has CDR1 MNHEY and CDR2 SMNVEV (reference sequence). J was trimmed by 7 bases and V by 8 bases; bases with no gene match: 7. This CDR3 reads CASGTGPKEQYF. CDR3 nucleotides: TGTGCCAGCGGGACAGGCCCCAAAGAGCAGTACTTC.

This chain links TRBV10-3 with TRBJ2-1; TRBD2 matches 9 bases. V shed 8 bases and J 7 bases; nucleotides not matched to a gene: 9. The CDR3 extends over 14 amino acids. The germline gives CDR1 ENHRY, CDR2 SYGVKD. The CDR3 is CAIQSGTSRNEQFF. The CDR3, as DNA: TGTGCCATCCAGAGCGGGACTAGCCGAAATGAGCAGTTCTTC.

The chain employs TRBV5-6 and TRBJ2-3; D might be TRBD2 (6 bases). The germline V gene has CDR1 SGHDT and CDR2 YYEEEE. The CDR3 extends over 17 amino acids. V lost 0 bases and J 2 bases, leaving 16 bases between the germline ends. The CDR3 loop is CASSLVYRETHTDTQYF. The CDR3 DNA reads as TGTGCCAGCAGCTTGGTTTATCGGGAGACTCACACAGATACGCAGTATTTT.

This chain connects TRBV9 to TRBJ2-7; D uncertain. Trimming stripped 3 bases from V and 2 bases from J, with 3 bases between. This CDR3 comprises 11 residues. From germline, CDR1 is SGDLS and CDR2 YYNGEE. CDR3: CASSAPYEQYF. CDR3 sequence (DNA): TGTGCCAGCAGCGCGCCCTACGAGCAGTACTTC.

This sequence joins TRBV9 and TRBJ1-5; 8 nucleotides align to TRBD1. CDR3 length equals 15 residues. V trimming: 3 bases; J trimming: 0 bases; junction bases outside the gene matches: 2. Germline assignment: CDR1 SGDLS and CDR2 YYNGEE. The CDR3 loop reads CASSATGDSNQPQHF. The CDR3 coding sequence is TGTGCCAGCAGCGCGACAGGGGATAGCAATCAGCCCCAGCATTTT.

CDR3 residues: CASRDGTVFGYTF. In DNA, the CDR3 is TGTGCCAGCCGAGATGGGACAGTCTTTGGCTACACCTTC. The chain is built from TRBV25-1 and TRBJ1-2; 7 bases match TRBD1. V lost 8 bases, J lost 7 bases, and 10 bases stayed unmatched. The CDR3 contains 13 residues. Germline lookup yields CDR1 MGHDK and CDR2 SYGVNS.

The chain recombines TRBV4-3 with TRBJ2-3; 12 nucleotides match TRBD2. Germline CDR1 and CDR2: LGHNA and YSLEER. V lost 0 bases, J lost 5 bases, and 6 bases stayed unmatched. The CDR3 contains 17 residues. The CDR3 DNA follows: TGCGCCAGCAGCCAAGATCTAGCGGGGGGGCTCGAAGATACGCAGTATTTT. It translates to CASSQDLAGGLEDTQYF.

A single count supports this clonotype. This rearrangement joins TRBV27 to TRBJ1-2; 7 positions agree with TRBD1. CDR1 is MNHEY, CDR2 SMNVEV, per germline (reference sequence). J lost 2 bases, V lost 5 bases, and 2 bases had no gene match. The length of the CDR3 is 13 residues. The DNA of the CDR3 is TGTGCCAGCAGTGACAGGGCCAACTATGGCTACACCTTC. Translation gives CASSDRANYGYTF.

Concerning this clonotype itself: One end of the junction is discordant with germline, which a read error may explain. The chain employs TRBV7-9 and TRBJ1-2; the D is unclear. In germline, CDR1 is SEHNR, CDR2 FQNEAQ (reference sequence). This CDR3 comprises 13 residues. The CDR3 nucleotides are TGTGCCAGCAGCTTAACGGTTACGGAACAGCGATTCTTC. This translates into CASSLTVTEQRFF.

The CDR3 region has the DNA TGTGCCAGCAGCCCGACAGGATCTAGCACAGATACGCAGTATTTT. It specifies CASSPTGSSTDTQYF. The V and J genes are TRBV7-9 and TRBJ2-3; tentatively, D is TRBD1 (6 bases). CDR1 is SEHNR, CDR2 FQNEAQ, per germline (reference sequence). V was clipped by 5 bases and J by 0 bases, with 12 bases between them. There are 15 residues in the CDR3.

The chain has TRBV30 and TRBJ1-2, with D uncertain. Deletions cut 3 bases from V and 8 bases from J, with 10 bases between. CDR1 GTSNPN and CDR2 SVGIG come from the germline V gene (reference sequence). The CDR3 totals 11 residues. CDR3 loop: CAWRRGKGYTF. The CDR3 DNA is TGTGCCTGGAGGAGAGGGAAAGGCTACACCTTC.

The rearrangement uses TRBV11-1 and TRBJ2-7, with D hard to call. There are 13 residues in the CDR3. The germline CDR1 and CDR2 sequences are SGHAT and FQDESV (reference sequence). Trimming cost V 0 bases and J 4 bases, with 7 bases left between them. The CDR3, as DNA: TGTGCCAGCAGCTTAGCACAATCGTACGAGCAGTACTTC. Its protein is CASSLAQSYEQYF.

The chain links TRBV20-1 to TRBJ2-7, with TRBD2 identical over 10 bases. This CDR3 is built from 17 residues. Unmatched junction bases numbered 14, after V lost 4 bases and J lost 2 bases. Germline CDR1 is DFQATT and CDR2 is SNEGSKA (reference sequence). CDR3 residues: CSAKETSGAGIAYEQYF. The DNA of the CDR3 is TGCAGTGCTAAAGAAACTAGCGGGGCCGGGATCGCCTACGAGCAGTACTTC.

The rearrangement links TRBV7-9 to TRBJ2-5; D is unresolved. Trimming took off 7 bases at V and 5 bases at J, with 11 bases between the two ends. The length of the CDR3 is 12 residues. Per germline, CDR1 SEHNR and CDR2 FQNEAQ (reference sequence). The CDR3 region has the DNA TGTGCCAGCACCCCCCCGGAGGAGACCCAGTACTTC. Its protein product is CASTPPEETQYF.